The 29 T cell receptor beta chains reported below all come from one sample, sequenced in a study of blood T cell repertoires in COVID-19. Here immunoSEQ multiplex PCR was the method, and the copy in TCRdb shows in-frame clones only, minus some. The sample lists around 230,000 clones, about 79% occurring once. Sequenced sample: peripheral blood. The receptors come from a man aged 40-50 years who had recovered from COVID-19.

The rearrangement uses TRBV7-8 and TRBJ2-4; weak D call: TRBD1 (6 bases). The CDR3 contains 15 residues. Germline V gene lookup returns CDR1 SGHVS and CDR2 FQNEAQ. The V end lost 1 base, the J end lost 8 bases, and 15 bases lay between the germline ends. The chain's CDR3 is CASSLEGTLRYIQYF. The CDR3 nucleotides are TGTGCCAGCAGCTTAGAAGGGACACTCCGGTACATTCAGTACTTC.

Here the CDR3 DNA reads TGCGCCAGCAGCTTGGGACTAGCGGGGGGGCCGGATACGCAGTATTTT. Translating gives CASSLGLAGGPDTQYF. This rearrangement joins TRBV5-1 to TRBJ2-3; 14 bases fit TRBD2. This CDR3 spans 16 amino acids. V lost 0 bases and J lost 6; bases outside the gene matches: 3. CDR1 and CDR2 (germline): SGHRS, YFSETQ.

The chain employs TRBV10-2 and TRBJ2-5, with D perhaps TRBD1 (7 bases). The CDR3 is 15 residues long. Looked up from germline, CDR1 is WSHSY and CDR2 is SAAADI. Trimming took 7 bases from V and 2 from J, leaving 17 bases between them. This chain's CDR3 is CASNPRRGVQETQYF. CDR3 nucleotide sequence: TGCGCCAGCAATCCCCGCAGGGGGGTGCAAGAGACCCAGTACTTC.

The chain joins TRBV7-2 to TRBJ2-5; D gene unclear. The CDR3 spans 13 residues. Germline values: CDR1 SGHTA, CDR2 FQGNSA. Trimming took 5 bases from V and 2 from J, leaving 9 bases between them. The DNA for the CDR3 is TGTGCCAGCAGCCGTGACGGGCAAGAGACCCAGTACTTC. Translated, it gives CASSRDGQETQYF.

J is TRBJ1-4 and V is TRBV7-2; a weak D match, TRBD1 (6 bases). There are 19 residues in the CDR3. V shed 4 bases and J shed 3 bases, with 24 bases lying between them. Germline CDR1 is SGHTA and CDR2 is FQGNSA. The CDR3 DNA reads as TGTGCCAGCAGCTCTAGGAATCGGGACACTCCATTCGCTAATGAAAAACTGTTTTTT. Its translation is CASSSRNRDTPFANEKLFF.

CDR3 residues: CASKRDRRKTQYF. The DNA for the CDR3 is TGCGCCAGCAAACGGGACAGGAGAAAGACCCAGTACTTC. This chain links TRBV10-2 with TRBJ2-5, with 8 bases lining up with TRBD1. The V gene's germline CDR1 is WSHSY and CDR2 SAAADI. The ends lost 7 bases at V and 6 bases at J; junction bases unmatched: 7. This CDR3 has 13 residues.

The chain couples TRBV6-5 to TRBJ1-5; possibly TRBD1 for D (6 bases). The germline V gene has CDR1 MNHEY and CDR2 SVGAGI. This CDR3 region has 14 residues. The V gene lost 4 bases and the J gene lost 6 bases, with 13 bases spanning the gap. Written as DNA, the CDR3 is TGTGCCAGCAGTTCAATGAGGGGGGGTCAGCCCCAGCATTTT. Encoded protein: CASSSMRGGQPQHF.

The chain is built from TRBV28 and TRBJ2-7; no clear D gene. Trimming stripped 6 bases from V and 7 bases from J, with 13 bases between. The CDR3 has 12 residues. The germline V gene has CDR1 MDHEN and CDR2 SYDVKM. The CDR3 nucleotides are TGTGCCAGCAGCCCCCCATTGAGGGAGCAGTACTTC. This sequence encodes CASSPPLREQYF.

This clone appeared a few times. The chain couples TRBV3-1 (or the pseudogene TRBV3-2) to TRBJ2-3, with 11 bases lining up with TRBD2. This CDR3 has 15 residues. V was clipped by 4 bases and J by 2 bases; unmatched bases: 2. The germline V gene encodes CDR1 LGHDT and CDR2 YNNKEL (reference sequence). The CDR3 is CASSLAGGYTDTQYF. CDR3 coding DNA: TGTGCCAGCAGCCTAGCGGGGGGGTACACAGATACGCAGTATTTT.

This chain connects TRBV12-3 or TRBV12-4 to TRBJ1-1; D unresolved. V dropped 6 bases and J dropped 3 bases, with 5 bases sitting between them. The CDR3 runs to 11 residues. CDR3 in DNA: TGTGCCAGCAGCCAGGACACTGAAGCTTTCTTT. This translates into CASSQDTEAFF.

This clone was counted a single time. The rearrangement links TRBV5-1 to TRBJ2-1, with TRBD2 identical over 11 bases. The V gene end was trimmed by 5 bases and the J gene end by 1 base; junction bases not matched to a gene: 2. The CDR3 is made up of 15 amino acids. Germline V lookup: CDR1 SGHRS, CDR2 YFSETQ. The CDR3: CASRTSGSSYNEQFF. The CDR3 DNA is TGCGCCAGCAGAACTAGCGGGAGTTCCTACAATGAGCAGTTCTTC.

This chain uses TRBV30 with TRBJ1-1; no definite D call. Looked up from germline, CDR1 is GTSNPN and CDR2 is SVGIG (reference sequence). This CDR3 has 16 residues. Trimming cost V 3 bases and J 1 base, with 18 bases left between them. CDR3 amino acids: CAWRPHRTDSNTEAFF. The CDR3 region has the DNA TGTGCCTGGAGACCCCACCGGACGGACTCGAACACTGAAGCTTTCTTT.

This clone came up a few times. The chain couples TRBV5-4 to TRBJ2-3, with 8 bases identical to TRBD2. The germline V gene has CDR1 SGHNT and CDR2 YYREEE (reference sequence). The CDR3 contains 15 residues. With 4 bases clipped from V and 2 bases from J, the junction kept 6 bases outside the gene matches. The CDR3 DNA reads as TGTGCCAGCAGCCCGCCGGGGGGGCTCACAGATACGCAGTATTTT. This codes for CASSPPGGLTDTQYF.

The chain couples TRBV18 to TRBJ2-5; TRBD1 matches at 9 bases. This CDR3 comprises 14 residues. The ends lost 6 bases at V and 3 bases at J; junction bases unmatched: 5. The V gene's germline CDR1 is KGHSH and CDR2 LQKENI. The CDR3 coding sequence is TGTGCCAGCTCCCCCGGGACAGGGAAAGAGACCCAGTACTTC. It yields the protein CASSPGTGKETQYF.

V is TRBV27 and J is TRBJ2-3; D possibly corresponds to TRBD2 (6 bases). Trimming pared 8 bases from V and 1 base from J, leaving 13 bases between. This CDR3 spans 14 amino acids. Germline V gene data show CDR1 as MNHEY and CDR2 as SMNVEV (reference sequence). The CDR3 nucleotides read TGTGCCAGCGCCTTAGGCGGGGGCACAGATACGCAGTATTTT. Translating it yields CASALGGGTDTQYF.

The V and J genes are TRBV24-1 and TRBJ2-5; 9 nucleotides match TRBD2. J gave up 2 bases and V 4 bases, and 13 bases lay outside the gene matches. The germline V gene has CDR1 KGHDR and CDR2 SFDVKD. CDR3 length equals 18 residues. The CDR3 loop is CATSDQGERGETQETQYF. CDR3 coding DNA: TGTGCCACCAGTGACCAGGGGGAGCGGGGGGAAACTCAAGAGACCCAGTACTTC.

A single count supports this clone. The chain links TRBV18 to TRBJ2-5; 7 bases are a match to TRBD1. V shed 2 bases and J 6 bases; nucleotides not matched to a gene: 3. Germline V gives CDR1 KGHSH, CDR2 LQKENI. The CDR3 runs 13 residues. In nucleotides, the CDR3 is TGTGCCAGCTCACCAGGGACAGAGCAGACCCAGTACTTC. Protein: CASSPGTEQTQYF.

DNA for the CDR3: TGTGCCTGTGGCCTTCTGACAGATTACAATGAGCAGTTCTTC. Translation gives CACGLLTDYNEQFF. V is TRBV30 and J is TRBJ2-1, with D perhaps TRBD1 (5 bases). Germline lookup yields CDR1 GTSNPN and CDR2 SVGIG (reference sequence). This CDR3 is 14 amino acids long. V dropped 6 bases and J dropped 4 bases, with 16 bases sitting between them.

This chain connects TRBV2 to TRBJ1-2, with TRBD1 as a possible D gene (5 bases). The V and J ends lost 2 bases and 3 bases respectively, with 7 bases between them. Looked up from germline, CDR1 is SNHLY and CDR2 is FYNNEI. This CDR3 contains 13 residues. CDR3 in amino acids: CASSEQGYYGYTF. The CDR3 DNA is TGTGCCAGCAGTGAACAGGGCTACTATGGCTACACCTTC.

The chain links TRBV7-2 to TRBJ2-7; D may be TRBD2 (6 bases). The CDR3 runs 13 residues. The germline V gene has CDR1 SGHTA and CDR2 FQGNSA. Trimming cost V 3 bases and J 5 bases, with 11 bases left between them. DNA for the CDR3: TGTGCCAGCAGCTTGTCGGGGGTCCACGAGCAGTACTTC. Amino acids: CASSLSGVHEQYF.

CDR3: CAIARTGEQYF. CDR3 sequence (DNA): TGTGCCATCGCAAGGACGGGAGAGCAGTACTTC. This chain links TRBV10-3 with TRBJ2-7; a weak D match, TRBD2 (5 bases). Trimming left V 8 bases short and J 7 bases short, with 12 bases between. Germline assignment: CDR1 ENHRY and CDR2 SYGVKD. The CDR3 length is 11 residues.

The genes are TRBV14 and TRBJ1-2, with D tentatively TRBD1 (6 bases). Germline assignment: CDR1 SGHDN and CDR2 FVKESK. The CDR3 is 12 amino acids. Trimming removed 3 bases from V and 10 bases from J, with 12 bases in between. Here the CDR3 reads CASSQTTGAYTF. The CDR3 DNA follows: TGTGCCAGCAGCCAGACGACAGGAGCCTACACCTTC.

The V and J genes are TRBV3-1 (or the pseudogene TRBV3-2) and TRBJ1-1; possible D gene TRBD1, 5 bases. Germline lookup yields CDR1 LGHDT and CDR2 YNNKEL (reference sequence). Between the trimmed V and J ends, which lost 5 bases and 2 bases, there was a span of 9 bases. This CDR3 region has 13 residues. Written as DNA, the CDR3 is TGTGCCAGCAGCTTCCAGGGAAACACTGAAGCTTTCTTT. This codes for CASSFQGNTEAFF.

The V gene is TRBV6-5, the J gene TRBJ2-5; weak D call: TRBD2 (6 bases). The V end was cut by 3 bases, the J end by 0 bases, with 11 bases between. This CDR3 is built from 15 residues. The germline V gene encodes CDR1 MNHEY and CDR2 SVGAGI. The CDR3, as DNA: TGTGCCAGCAGTTATTCCGGACTAAACCAAGAGACCCAGTACTTC. Amino acid sequence: CASSYSGLNQETQYF.

V and J are TRBV19 and TRBJ1-6; 8 nucleotides agree with TRBD1. Trimming cost V 7 bases and J 6 bases; bases outside gene matches: 5. Germline assignment: CDR1 LNHDA and CDR2 SQIVND (reference sequence). The CDR3 sequence is 14 residues long. The CDR3 loop reads CASTGQGFNSPLHF. CDR3 nucleotides: TGTGCCAGTACCGGACAGGGTTTTAATTCACCCCTCCACTTT.

V usage is TRBV15 and J usage is TRBJ2-1, with 12 bases lining up with TRBD2. The CDR3 is 16 amino acids. The V and J ends lost 4 bases and 2 bases, in that order; junction bases with no gene match: 3. From germline, CDR1 is LNHNV and CDR2 YYDKDF (reference sequence). DNA of the CDR3: TGTGCCACCAGCACTCGGACTAGCGGGGCCTACAATGAGCAGTTCTTC. Translated: CATSTRTSGAYNEQFF.

The chain links TRBV2 to TRBJ1-3; weak D call: TRBD1 (6 bases). The CDR3 extends over 15 amino acids. Trimming removed 3 bases from V and 2 bases from J, with 11 bases in between. The germline CDR1 and CDR2 sequences are SNHLY and FYNNEI. Here the CDR3 DNA reads TGTGCCAGCAGTGAGGGGGGGGCTGCTGGAAACACCATATATTTT. Translated: CASSEGGAAGNTIYF.

The chain combines TRBV18 with TRBJ2-1, with 13 bases matching TRBD2. The J segment lost 7 bases and the V segment lost 4 bases, leaving 4 bases of the junction unmatched. The germline CDR1 and CDR2 sequences are KGHSH and LQKENI. This CDR3 is 15 amino acids long. CDR3 in amino acids: CASSRTSGGGNEQFF. The CDR3 DNA is TGTGCCAGCTCACGGACTAGCGGGGGTGGGAATGAGCAGTTCTTC.

This clone occurred once. The rearrangement joins TRBV11-2 to TRBJ1-1; D is perhaps TRBD1 (5 bases). The CDR3 consists of 16 residues. Trimming took off 2 bases at V and 4 bases at J, with 17 bases between the two ends. CDR1 and CDR2 from the germline V gene are SGHAT and FQNNGV. The DNA for the CDR3 is TGTGCCAGCAGCTTAAGGATTCAGGGTGGGGTCACTGAAGCTTTCTTT. Protein: CASSLRIQGGVTEAFF.